These 12 T cell receptor beta chains share one sample of origin, sequenced in a study of shared clonotypes between healthy human individuals. Method: immunoSEQ multiplex PCR; TCRdb's copy keeps in-frame clones and lacks some. The sample shows 450,000 to 600,000 clones, 79% of them seen only once. The sequencing input was PBMCs. The source is a woman between 40 and 50 years old in good health. Some clones in this sample may be carry-over from other donors' samples.

The rearrangement links TRBV7-2 to TRBJ2-5; D perhaps matches TRBD1 (5 bases). The CDR3 is 13 amino acids. V dropped 5 bases and J dropped 1 base, with 8 bases sitting between them. Germline-derived CDR1 and CDR2 are SGHTA and FQGNSA. CDR3 coding DNA: TGTGCCAGCAGCCGCGACAGCCAAGAGACCCAGTACTTC. Its translation is CASSRDSQETQYF.

This sequence joins TRBV28 and TRBJ2-5; no reliable D call. The CDR3 is 11 residues long. Trimming left V 5 bases short and J 11 bases short, with 12 bases between. Germline V gives CDR1 MDHEN, CDR2 SYDVKM. CDR3 in amino acids: CASSPSTRQYF. CDR3 sequence (DNA): TGTGCCAGCAGTCCCTCTACGAGGCAGTACTTC.

The gene calls are TRBV28 and TRBJ2-1; D is possibly TRBD2 (6 bases). The CDR3 has 13 residues. Trimming took off 6 bases at V and 9 bases at J, with 15 bases between the two ends. Germline values: CDR1 MDHEN, CDR2 SYDVKM. Here the CDR3 reads CASSLRRETEQFF. Written as DNA, the CDR3 is TGTGCCAGCAGCCTCCGGAGGGAGACTGAGCAGTTCTTC.

V usage is TRBV4-2 and J usage is TRBJ2-1, with D tentatively TRBD1 (5 bases). CDR3 length equals 15 residues. Germline CDR1 reads LGHNA; CDR2 reads YNFKEQ. V gave up 1 base and J gave up 8 bases, with 15 bases separating them. CDR3 sequence reads: CASSQGGQQGDEQFF. CDR3 DNA: TGTGCCAGCAGCCAAGGAGGTCAGCAGGGCGATGAGCAGTTCTTC.

The chain is built from TRBV7-9 and TRBJ1-5; no firm D call. Germline-derived CDR1 and CDR2 are SEHNR and FQNEAQ (reference sequence). The germline V and J ends were trimmed by 0 bases and 3 bases, with 9 bases remaining between them. This CDR3 comprises 15 residues. CDR3 nucleotide sequence: TGTGCCAGCAGCTTAGCGAACGGCCCCAATCAGCCCCAGCATTTT. Encoded protein: CASSLANGPNQPQHF.

About this clone: A far more abundant clone sits one base away, making this likely a read error. The chain is built from TRBV4-2 and TRBJ2-6, with 10 bases aligning to TRBD1. This CDR3 contains 17 residues. The V gene's germline CDR1 is LGHNA and CDR2 YNFKEQ. CDR3 DNA sequence: TGTGCCAGCAGCCTCGGGACAGGGGAAAGTGGGGCCAGCGTCCTGACTTTC. Translated: CASSLGTGESGASVLTF.

On this clone: Other DNA sequences in this sample translate to the same CDR3. V usage is TRBV27 and J usage is TRBJ2-7, with D maybe TRBD1 (5 bases). In germline, CDR1 is MNHEY, CDR2 SMNVEV (reference sequence). There are 13 residues in the CDR3. The V and J ends lost 3 bases and 3 bases respectively, with 9 bases between them. The CDR3 DNA reads as TGTGCCAGCAGTTTTGGTAGGGGCTACGAGCAGTACTTC. Translation gives CASSFGRGYEQYF.

This chain joins TRBV2 and TRBJ1-1, with D uncertain. The CDR3 consists of 13 residues. Germline CDR1 is SNHLY and CDR2 is FYNNEI. V lost 6 bases to trimming and J lost 2 bases, with 10 bases between them. CDR3 sequence: CASRFEVNTEAFF. The CDR3 nucleotides read TGTGCCAGCAGGTTCGAGGTCAACACTGAAGCTTTCTTT.

V gene TRBV5-1 combines with J gene TRBJ2-2, with 8 bases aligning to TRBD2. CDR3 size: 16 residues. V dropped 3 bases and J dropped 4; count of bases not matched to a gene: 8. Per germline, CDR1 SGHRS and CDR2 YFSETQ. The CDR3 loop is CASSSPGLGATGELFF. CDR3 nucleotide sequence: TGCGCCAGCAGCTCACCGGGACTAGGGGCCACCGGGGAGCTGTTTTTT.

The V and J genes are TRBV7-9 and TRBJ2-5; a weak D match, TRBD2 (5 bases). Germline V lookup: CDR1 SEHNR, CDR2 FQNEAQ (reference sequence). Trimming removed 5 bases at V and 1 base at J, with 11 bases between. This CDR3 is 14 amino acids long. The CDR3 reads CASSQDSFQETQYF. The CDR3 nucleotides are TGTGCCAGCAGCCAGGACTCGTTCCAAGAGACCCAGTACTTC.

This clone turned up a few times. CDR3 nucleotides: TGTGCCAGCAGCCAATCCCCCGGGACTAGCCATGAGCAGTTCTTC. Protein product: CASSQSPGTSHEQFF. The rearrangement links TRBV4-2 to TRBJ2-1; TRBD2 matches 9 bases. The V segment lost 2 bases and the J segment 8 bases; nucleotides outside the gene matches: 7. Germline V gene data show CDR1 as LGHNA and CDR2 as YNFKEQ. CDR3 length: 15 residues.

The chain combines TRBV2 with TRBJ2-2; D is perhaps TRBD1 or TRBD2 (5 bases each). CDR1 SNHLY and CDR2 FYNNEI come from the germline V gene. The CDR3 is 15 amino acids. V shed 5 bases and J shed 2 bases, with 12 bases lying between them. The CDR3 spells CASSRDETNTGELFF. The DNA for the CDR3 is TGTGCCAGCAGTCGGGACGAGACAAACACCGGGGAGCTGTTTTTT.